This entry features one T cell receptor (beta chain) sequence. Its antigen is not identified. These data come from a study of cytomegalovirus exposure and HLA in healthy donors. Overall study results and limits: The study assumed roughly uniform donor sequencing depth for presence/absence analyses. The availability of immune exposure information extended only to CMV serostatus.

PCR involved 60 Vbeta and 13 Jbeta primers. The assay was immunoSEQ multiplex PCR, and TCRdb's table has in-frame clones only and misses some. The sample includes under 65,000 clones, around four fifths seen only once; the top ten take 2.9%. Germline-derived CDR1 and CDR2 are SGHRS and YFSETQ. The CDR3 contains 16 residues. The trim removed 0 bases at V and 2 bases at J, leaving 7 bases unmatched. J is TRBJ2-7 and V is TRBV5-1, with 8 positions matching TRBD2. Sequencing used PBMCs. The sequence was obtained from a man aged 50 to 60 in good health and CMV-seronegative. As DNA, the CDR3 is TGCGCCAGCAGCTTGGATCGGGGGGGCCGGACCTACGAGCAGTACTTC. Encoded protein: CASSLDRGGRTYEQYF.